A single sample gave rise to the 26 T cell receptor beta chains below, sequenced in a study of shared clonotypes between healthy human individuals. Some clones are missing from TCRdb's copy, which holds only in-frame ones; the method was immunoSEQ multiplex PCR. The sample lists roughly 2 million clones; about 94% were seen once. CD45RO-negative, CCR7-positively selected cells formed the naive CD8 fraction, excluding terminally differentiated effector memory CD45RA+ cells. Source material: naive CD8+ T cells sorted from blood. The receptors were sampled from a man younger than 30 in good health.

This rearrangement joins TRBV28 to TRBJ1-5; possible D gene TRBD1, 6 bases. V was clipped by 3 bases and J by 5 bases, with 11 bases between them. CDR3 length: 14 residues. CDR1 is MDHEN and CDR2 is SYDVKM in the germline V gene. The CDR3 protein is CASSLRGADQPQHF. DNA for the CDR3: TGTGCCAGCAGTTTGCGGGGGGCAGATCAGCCCCAGCATTTT.

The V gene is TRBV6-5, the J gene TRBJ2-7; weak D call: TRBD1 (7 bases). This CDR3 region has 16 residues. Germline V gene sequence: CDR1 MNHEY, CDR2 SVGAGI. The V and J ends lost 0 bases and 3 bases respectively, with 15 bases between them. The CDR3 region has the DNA TGTGCCAGCAGTTACTCGGCGGGACAGACCCACTACGAGCAGTACTTC. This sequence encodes CASSYSAGQTHYEQYF.

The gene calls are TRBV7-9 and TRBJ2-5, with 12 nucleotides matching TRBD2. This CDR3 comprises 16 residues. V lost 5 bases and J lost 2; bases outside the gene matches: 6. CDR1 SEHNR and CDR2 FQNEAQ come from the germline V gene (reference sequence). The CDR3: CASSEKLAGGQETQYF. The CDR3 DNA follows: TGTGCCAGCAGCGAAAAACTAGCGGGGGGTCAAGAGACCCAGTACTTC. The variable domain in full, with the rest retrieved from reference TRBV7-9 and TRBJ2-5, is DTGVSQNPRHKITKRGQNVTFRCDPISEHNRLYWYRQTLGQGPEFLTYFQNEAQLEKSRLLSDRFSAERPKGSFSTLEIQRTEQGDSAMYLCASSEKLAGGQETQYFGPGTRLLVL.

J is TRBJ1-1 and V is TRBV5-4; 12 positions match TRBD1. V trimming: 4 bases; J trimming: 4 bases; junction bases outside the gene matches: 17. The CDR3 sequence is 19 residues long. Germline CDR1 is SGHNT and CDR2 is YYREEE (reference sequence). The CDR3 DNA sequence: TGTGCCAGCAGCCTCGGAGCGGGACAGGGGGCTTGGATTCGCACTGAAGCTTTCTTT. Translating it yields CASSLGAGQGAWIRTEAFF.

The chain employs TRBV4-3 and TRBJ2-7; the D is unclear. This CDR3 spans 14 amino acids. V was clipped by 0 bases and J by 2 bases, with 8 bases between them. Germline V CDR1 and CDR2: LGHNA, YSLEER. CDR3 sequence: CASSQETVTYEQYF. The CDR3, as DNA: TGCGCCAGCAGCCAAGAAACAGTAACCTACGAGCAGTACTTC.

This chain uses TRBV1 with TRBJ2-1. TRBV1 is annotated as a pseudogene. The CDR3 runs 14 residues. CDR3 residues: CNRLGGEGYNEQFF. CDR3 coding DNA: TGCAACAGGCTAGGCGGAGAAGGGTACAATGAGCAGTTCTTC.

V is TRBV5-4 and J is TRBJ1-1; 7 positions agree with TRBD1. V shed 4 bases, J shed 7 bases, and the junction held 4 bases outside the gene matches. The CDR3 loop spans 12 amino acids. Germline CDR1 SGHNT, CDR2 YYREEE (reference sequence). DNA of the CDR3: TGTGCCAGCAGCGTCACAGGGGATGAAGCTTTCTTT. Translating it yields CASSVTGDEAFF. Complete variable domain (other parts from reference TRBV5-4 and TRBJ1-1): ETGVTQSPTHLIKTRGQQVTLRCSSQSGHNTVSWYQQALGQGPQFIFQYYREEENGRGNFPPRFSGLQFPNYSSELNVNALELDDSALYLCASSVTGDEAFFGQGTRLTVV.

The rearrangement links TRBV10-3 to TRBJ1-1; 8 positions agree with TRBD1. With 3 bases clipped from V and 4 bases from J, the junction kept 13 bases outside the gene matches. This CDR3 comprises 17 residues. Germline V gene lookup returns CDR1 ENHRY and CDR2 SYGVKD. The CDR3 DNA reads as TGTGCCATCAGTGATATCCGGGACAGGATATCGAGCACTGAAGCTTTCTTT. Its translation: CAISDIRDRISSTEAFF.

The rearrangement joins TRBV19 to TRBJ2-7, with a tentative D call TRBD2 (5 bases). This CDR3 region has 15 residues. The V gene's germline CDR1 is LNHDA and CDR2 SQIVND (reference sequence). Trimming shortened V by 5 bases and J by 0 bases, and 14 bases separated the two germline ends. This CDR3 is CASSPADSSSYEQYF. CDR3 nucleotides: TGTGCCAGTAGTCCCGCGGACTCGAGCTCCTACGAGCAGTACTTC.

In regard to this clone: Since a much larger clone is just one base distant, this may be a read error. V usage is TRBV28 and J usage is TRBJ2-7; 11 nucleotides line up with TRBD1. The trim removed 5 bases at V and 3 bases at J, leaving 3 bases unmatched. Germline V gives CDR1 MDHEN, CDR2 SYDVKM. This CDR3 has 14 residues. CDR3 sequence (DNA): TGTGCCAGCAGTGCCGGGACAGGGGGCTACGAGCAGTACTTC. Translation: CASSAGTGGYEQYF.

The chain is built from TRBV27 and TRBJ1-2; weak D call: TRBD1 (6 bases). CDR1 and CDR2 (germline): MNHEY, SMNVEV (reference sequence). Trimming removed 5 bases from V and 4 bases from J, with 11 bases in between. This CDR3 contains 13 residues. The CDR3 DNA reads TGTGCCAGCAGTCCAGGGGAGAGCTATGGCTACACCTTC. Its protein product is CASSPGESYGYTF.

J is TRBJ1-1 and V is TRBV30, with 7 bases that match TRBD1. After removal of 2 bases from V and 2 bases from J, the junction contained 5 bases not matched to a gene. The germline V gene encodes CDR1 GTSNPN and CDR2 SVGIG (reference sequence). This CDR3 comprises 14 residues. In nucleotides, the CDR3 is TGTGCCTGGAGTACGGGACAGCTTAACACTGAAGCTTTCTTT. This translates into CAWSTGQLNTEAFF.

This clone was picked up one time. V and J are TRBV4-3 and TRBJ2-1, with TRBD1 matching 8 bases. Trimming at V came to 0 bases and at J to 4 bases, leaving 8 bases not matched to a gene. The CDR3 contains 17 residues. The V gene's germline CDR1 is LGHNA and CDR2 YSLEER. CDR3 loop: CASSQDSRDRFYNEQFF. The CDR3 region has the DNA TGCGCCAGCAGCCAAGATTCTCGGGACAGGTTTTACAATGAGCAGTTCTTC.

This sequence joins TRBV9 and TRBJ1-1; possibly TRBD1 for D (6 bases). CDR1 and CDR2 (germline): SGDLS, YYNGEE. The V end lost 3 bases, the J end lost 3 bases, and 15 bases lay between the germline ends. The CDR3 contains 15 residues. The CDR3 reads CASSADTGSDTEAFF. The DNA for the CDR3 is TGTGCCAGCAGCGCGGACACAGGGTCCGACACTGAAGCTTTCTTT.

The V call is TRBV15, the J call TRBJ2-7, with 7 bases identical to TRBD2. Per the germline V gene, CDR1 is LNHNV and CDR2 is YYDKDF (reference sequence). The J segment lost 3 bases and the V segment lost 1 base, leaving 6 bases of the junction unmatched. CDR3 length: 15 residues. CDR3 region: CATSRGGGGIYEQYF. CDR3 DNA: TGTGCCACCAGCAGAGGGGGCGGGGGAATCTACGAGCAGTACTTC.

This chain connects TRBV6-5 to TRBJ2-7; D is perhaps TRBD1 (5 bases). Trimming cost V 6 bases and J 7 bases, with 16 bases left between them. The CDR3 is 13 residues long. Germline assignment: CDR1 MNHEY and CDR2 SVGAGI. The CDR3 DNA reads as TGTGCCAGCAGACAACCGGACATGAGGGAGCAGTACTTC. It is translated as CASRQPDMREQYF.

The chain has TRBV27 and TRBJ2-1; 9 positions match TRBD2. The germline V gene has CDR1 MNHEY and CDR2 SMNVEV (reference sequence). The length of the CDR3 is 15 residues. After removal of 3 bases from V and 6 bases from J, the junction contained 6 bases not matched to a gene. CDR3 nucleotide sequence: TGTGCCAGCAGTTTCGGGGCTAGCGGGATCAATGAGCAGTTCTTC. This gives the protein CASSFGASGINEQFF.

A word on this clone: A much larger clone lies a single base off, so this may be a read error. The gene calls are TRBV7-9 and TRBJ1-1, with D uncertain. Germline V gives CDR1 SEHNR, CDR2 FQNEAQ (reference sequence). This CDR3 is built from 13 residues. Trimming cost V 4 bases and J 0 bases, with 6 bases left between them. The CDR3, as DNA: TGTGCCAGCAGCTACGGGGTGAACACTGAAGCTTTCTTT. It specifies CASSYGVNTEAFF.

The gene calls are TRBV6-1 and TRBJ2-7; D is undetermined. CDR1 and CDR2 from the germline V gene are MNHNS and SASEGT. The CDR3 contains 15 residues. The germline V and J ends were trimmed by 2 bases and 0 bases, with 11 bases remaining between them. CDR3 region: CASSEIQTHSYEQYF. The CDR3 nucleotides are TGTGCCAGCAGTGAAATACAGACCCACTCCTACGAGCAGTACTTC.

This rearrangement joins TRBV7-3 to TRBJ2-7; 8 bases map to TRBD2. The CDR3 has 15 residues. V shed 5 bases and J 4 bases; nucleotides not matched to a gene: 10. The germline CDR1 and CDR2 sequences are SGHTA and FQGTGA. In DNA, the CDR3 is TGTGCCAGCAGCCCCGGGGGGAGCGGGGGTTACGAGCAGTACTTC. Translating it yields CASSPGGSGGYEQYF.

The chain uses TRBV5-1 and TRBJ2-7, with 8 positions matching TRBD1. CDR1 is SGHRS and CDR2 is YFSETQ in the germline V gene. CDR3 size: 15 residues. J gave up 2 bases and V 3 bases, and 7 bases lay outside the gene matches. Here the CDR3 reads CASSWTGSGAYEQYF. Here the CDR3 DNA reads TGCGCCAGCAGCTGGACAGGGAGTGGGGCCTACGAGCAGTACTTC.

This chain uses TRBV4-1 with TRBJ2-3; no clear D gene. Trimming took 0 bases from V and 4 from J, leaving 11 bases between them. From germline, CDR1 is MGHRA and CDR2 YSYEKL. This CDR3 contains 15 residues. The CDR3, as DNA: TGCGCCAGCAGCCAAGAAGCGAGCTATGCAGATACGCAGTATTTT. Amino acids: CASSQEASYADTQYF.

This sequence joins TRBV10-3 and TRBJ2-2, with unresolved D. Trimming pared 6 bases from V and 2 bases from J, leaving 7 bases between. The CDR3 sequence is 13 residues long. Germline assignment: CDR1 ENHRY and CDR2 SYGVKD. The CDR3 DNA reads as TGTGCCATCAGCCGCCCCAACACCGGGGAGCTGTTTTTT. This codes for CAISRPNTGELFF.

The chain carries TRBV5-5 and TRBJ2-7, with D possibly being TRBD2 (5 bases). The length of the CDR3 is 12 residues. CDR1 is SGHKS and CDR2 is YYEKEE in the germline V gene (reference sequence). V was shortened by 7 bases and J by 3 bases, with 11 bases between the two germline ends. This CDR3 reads CASAEGHYEQYF. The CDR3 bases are TGTGCCAGCGCCGAGGGCCACTACGAGCAGTACTTC.

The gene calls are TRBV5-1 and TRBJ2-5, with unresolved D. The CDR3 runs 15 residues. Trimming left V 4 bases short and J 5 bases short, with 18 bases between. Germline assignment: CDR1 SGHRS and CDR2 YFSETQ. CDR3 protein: CASSTEGNFLETQYF. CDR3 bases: TGCGCCAGCAGCACAGAAGGGAACTTCTTGGAGACCCAGTACTTC.

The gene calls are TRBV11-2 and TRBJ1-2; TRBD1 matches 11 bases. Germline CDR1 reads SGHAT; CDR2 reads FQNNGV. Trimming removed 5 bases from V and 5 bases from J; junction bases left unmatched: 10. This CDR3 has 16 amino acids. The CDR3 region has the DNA TGTGCCAGCAGCGTCCGGGACAGGGGGTTATTTTATGGCTACACCTTC. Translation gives CASSVRDRGLFYGYTF.